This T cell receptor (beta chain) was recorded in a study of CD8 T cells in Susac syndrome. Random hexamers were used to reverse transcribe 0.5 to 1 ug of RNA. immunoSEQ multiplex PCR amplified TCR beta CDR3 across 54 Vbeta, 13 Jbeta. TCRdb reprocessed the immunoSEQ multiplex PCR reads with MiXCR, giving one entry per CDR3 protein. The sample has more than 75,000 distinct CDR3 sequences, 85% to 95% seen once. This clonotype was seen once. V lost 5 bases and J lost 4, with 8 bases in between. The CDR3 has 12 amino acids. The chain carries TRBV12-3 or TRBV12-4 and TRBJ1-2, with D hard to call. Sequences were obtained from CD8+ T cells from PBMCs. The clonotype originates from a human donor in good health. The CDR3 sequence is CASSIGSYGYTF. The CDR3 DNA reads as TGTGCCAGCAGTATAGGTAGCTATGGCTACACCTTC.